Shown below are 14 T cell receptor beta chains from a single sample sequenced in a study of blood T cell repertoires in COVID-19. Sequencing was performed with immunoSEQ multiplex PCR; in TCRdb, only in-frame clones are kept and a portion is missing. The sample lists under 100,000 clones; over 75% were seen once. Sequencing was done on a sample of peripheral blood. Source of these receptors: a human donor in a cohort sampled during active COVID-19.

In this sample, this clone turned up once. The CDR3 DNA is TGTGCCAGTAGTATACGGACACCGCCAGATGAAAAACTGTTTTTT. This codes for CASSIRTPPDEKLFF. The J gene is TRBJ1-4, the V gene TRBV19; possibly TRBD1 for D (5 bases). The CDR3 consists of 15 residues. V dropped 2 bases and J dropped 6 bases, with 13 bases sitting between them. Germline V gene lookup returns CDR1 LNHDA and CDR2 SQIVND (reference sequence). The variable domain in full, completed from reference TRBV19 and TRBJ1-4, reads DGGITQSPKYLFRKEGQNVTLSCEQNLNHDAMYWYRQDPGQGLRLIYYSQIVNDFQKGDIAEGYSVSREKKESFPLTVTSAQKNPTAFYLCASSIRTPPDEKLFFGSGTQLSVL.

The J gene is TRBJ2-7, the V gene TRBV7-8, with 8 bases fitting TRBD1. This CDR3 is 15 amino acids long. J was trimmed by 1 base and V by 5 bases; bases with no gene match: 7. Germline CDR1 is SGHVS and CDR2 is FQNEAQ. CDR3 amino acids: CASSNRDRRSYEQYF. The CDR3 DNA is TGTGCCAGCAGCAACCGGGACAGGAGGTCCTACGAGCAGTACTTC.

The gene calls are TRBV6-2 or TRBV6-3 and TRBJ1-1; D possibly corresponds to TRBD1 (6 bases). Germline values: CDR1 MNHEY, CDR2 SVGEGT. V lost 2 bases and J 4 bases, leaving 8 bases between the germline ends. CDR3 size: 13 residues. The CDR3 region has the DNA TGTGCCAGCAGTTACAGGACAGTCACTGAAGCTTTCTTT. Translated, it gives CASSYRTVTEAFF.

The chain is built from TRBV27 and TRBJ2-5; TRBD2 aligns across 10 bases. V lost 2 bases, J lost 1 base, and 1 base stayed unmatched. Germline CDR1 is MNHEY and CDR2 is SMNVEV (reference sequence). The CDR3 is 15 amino acids. The CDR3 here is CASSLQRGGQETQYF. The DNA for the CDR3 is TGTGCCAGCAGTTTACAGCGGGGGGGCCAAGAGACCCAGTACTTC.

The chain uses TRBV6-5 and TRBJ1-5, with 11 bases lining up with TRBD1. In germline, CDR1 is MNHEY, CDR2 SVGAGI. V lost 6 bases and J lost 3; bases outside the gene matches: 4. The CDR3 consists of 15 residues. CDR3 sequence (DNA): TGTGCCAGCAGCGGGACAGGGGGATACAATCAGCCCCAGCATTTT. This codes for CASSGTGGYNQPQHF.

V is TRBV19 and J is TRBJ2-2; possibly TRBD2 for D (6 bases). Germline V gives CDR1 LNHDA, CDR2 SQIVND (reference sequence). Trimming removed 3 bases at V and 7 bases at J, with 18 bases between. This CDR3 is built from 16 residues. In nucleotides, the CDR3 is TGTGCCAGTAGTATCACCTTCAGCGGGTGGGGCGGGGAGCTGTTTTTT. Translating gives CASSITFSGWGGELFF.

This chain uses TRBV5-1 with TRBJ1-1, with 8 bases lining up with TRBD1. CDR1 is SGHRS, CDR2 YFSETQ, per germline. The CDR3 sequence is 14 residues long. J was trimmed by 1 base and V by 4 bases; bases with no gene match: 3. CDR3 DNA: TGCGCCAGCAGCCCCGGGACAGGGAACACTGAAGCTTTCTTT. Protein: CASSPGTGNTEAFF.

V usage is TRBV5-1 and J usage is TRBJ2-3; 9 bases match TRBD1. Germline assignment: CDR1 SGHRS and CDR2 YFSETQ. CDR3 length equals 16 residues. The junction had 7 bases not matched to a gene; V was cut back by 3 bases and J by 2 bases. The CDR3 region has the DNA TGCGCCAGCAGCTCAGATGGACAGGGGATCACAGATACGCAGTATTTT. This gives the protein CASSSDGQGITDTQYF. Complete variable domain (other parts from reference TRBV5-1 and TRBJ2-3): KAGVTQTPRYLIKTRGQQVTLSCSPISGHRSVSWYQQTPGQGLQFLFEYFSETQRNKGNFPGRFSGRQFSNSRSEMNVSTLELGDSALYLCASSSDGQGITDTQYFGPGTRLTVL.

The chain joins TRBV10-3 to TRBJ1-5; TRBD1 agrees at 10 bases. Germline V gene sequence: CDR1 ENHRY, CDR2 SYGVKD. Trimming at V came to 2 bases and at J to 6 bases, leaving 4 bases not matched to a gene. This CDR3 contains 15 residues. The CDR3 region is CAISEGTGARQPQHF. For the CDR3, the DNA is TGTGCCATCAGTGAGGGGACAGGGGCACGTCAGCCCCAGCATTTT.

This clone was seen once. This chain uses TRBV5-4 with TRBJ2-3, with 12 positions matching TRBD2. The CDR3 has 15 amino acids. The trim removed 3 bases at V and 4 bases at J, leaving 3 bases unmatched. CDR1 is SGHNT and CDR2 is YYREEE in the germline V gene (reference sequence). This CDR3 is CASSWTSGVADTQYF. The CDR3 nucleotides read TGTGCCAGCAGCTGGACTAGCGGGGTGGCAGATACGCAGTATTTT.

The V and J genes are TRBV27 and TRBJ1-6; D perhaps matches TRBD1 (5 bases). The CDR3 length is 15 residues. In germline, CDR1 is MNHEY, CDR2 SMNVEV (reference sequence). Trimming cost V 6 bases and J 4 bases, with 13 bases left between them. For the CDR3, the DNA is TGTGCCAGCAGCGCCAGCAGACAGTATAATTCACCCCTCCACTTT. It yields the protein CASSASRQYNSPLHF.

The gene calls are TRBV6-2 or TRBV6-3 and TRBJ2-5; 9 bases match TRBD1. The CDR3 totals 14 residues. Germline CDR1 and CDR2: MNHEY and SVGEGT. V trimming: 5 bases; J trimming: 2 bases; junction bases outside the gene matches: 3. The DNA for the CDR3 is TGTGCCAGCAGTAAAGGGACAGGGCAAGAGACCCAGTACTTC. This sequence encodes CASSKGTGQETQYF.

This sequence joins TRBV6-5 and TRBJ2-7, with 8 bases identical to TRBD1. The CDR3 loop spans 15 amino acids. Germline V gene lookup returns CDR1 MNHEY and CDR2 SVGAGI. V shed 6 bases, J shed 4 bases, and the junction held 11 bases outside the gene matches. Here the CDR3 DNA reads TGTGCCAGCAGGGGTGGACAGGGTTTCGTTTACGAGCAGTACTTC. Protein sequence: CASRGGQGFVYEQYF.

The chain carries TRBV3-1 (or the pseudogene TRBV3-2) and TRBJ1-1; D uncertain. The germline V gene has CDR1 LGHDT and CDR2 YNNKEL (reference sequence). V shed 1 base and J shed 7 bases, with 10 bases lying between them. The CDR3 is 13 amino acids. The CDR3 sequence is CASSQVRGGEAFF. CDR3 nucleotides: TGTGCCAGCAGCCAAGTTCGGGGTGGTGAAGCTTTCTTT.